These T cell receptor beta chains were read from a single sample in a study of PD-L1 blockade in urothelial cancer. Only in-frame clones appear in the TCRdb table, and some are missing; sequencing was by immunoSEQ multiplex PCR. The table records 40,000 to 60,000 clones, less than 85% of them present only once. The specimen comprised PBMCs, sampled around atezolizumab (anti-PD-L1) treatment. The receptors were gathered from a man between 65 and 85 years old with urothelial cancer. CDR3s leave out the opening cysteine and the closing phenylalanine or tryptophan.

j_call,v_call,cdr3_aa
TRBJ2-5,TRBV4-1,ASSQPGQETQY
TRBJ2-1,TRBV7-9,ASSLDPLRDNEQF
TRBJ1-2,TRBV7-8,ASSLEGRNYGYT
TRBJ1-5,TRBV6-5,ASSPGVGQPQH
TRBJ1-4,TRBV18,ASSPTSSGATNEKLF
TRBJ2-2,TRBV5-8,AMGAPTGELF
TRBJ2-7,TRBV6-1,ASSVLGTGGSYEQY
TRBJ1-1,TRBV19,ASAQRQGNTEAF
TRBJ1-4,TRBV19,ASSITGQRGKDEKLF
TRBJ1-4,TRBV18,AGRDRESEKLF
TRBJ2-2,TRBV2,ASKVDKLTGELF
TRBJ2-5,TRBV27,ASSPGLAGHYPYTPFQETQY
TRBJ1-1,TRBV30,AWWARAQGTEAF
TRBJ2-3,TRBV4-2,ASSQVRADSTDTQY
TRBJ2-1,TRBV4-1,ASSREAGDEQF
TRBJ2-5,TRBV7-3,ASSPTAGQLETQY
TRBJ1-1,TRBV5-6,ASSLRGGSTEAF
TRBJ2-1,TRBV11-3,ASSLGLTDEQF
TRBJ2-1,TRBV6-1,ASSRGLTRDEQF
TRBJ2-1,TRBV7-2,ASSSTAYNEQF
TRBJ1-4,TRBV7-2,ASSLYPGEGEKLF
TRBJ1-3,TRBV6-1,ASTLTGPRDTIY
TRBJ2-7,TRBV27,ASSYSSGLAGGNPYEQY
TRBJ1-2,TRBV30,AWSVHRQGGGYT
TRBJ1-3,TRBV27,ASSPQRGSGNTIY
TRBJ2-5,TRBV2,ASKGQEEETQY
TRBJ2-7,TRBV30,AWSVMGQGPNEQY
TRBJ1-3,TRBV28,ASSLVTDSGNTIY